Below, 18 T cell receptor beta chains from the same sample are listed, as sequenced in a study of naive and memory T cell subsets. TCR cDNA received a 3' ligated oligonucleotide that carried a UMI. The SP2 primer and nested alpha and beta constant region primers amplified ligated cDNA in four rounds. TCRdb re-derived calls from the 5' RACE reads in MiXCR, one entry per CDR3 protein. The profile shows tens of thousands of distinct CDR3 sequences, approximately 8% of them singletons. The receptors come from a female donor in good health.

This clonotype came up many times. The chain couples TRBV4-3 to TRBJ1-5; D unresolved. This CDR3 is 13 amino acids long. V was cut by 0 bases and J by 7 bases, with 7 bases left in between. From germline, CDR1 is LGHNA and CDR2 YSLEER. The CDR3 here is CASSQDLSQPQHF. The CDR3 coding sequence is TGCGCCAGCAGCCAAGATCTATCGCAGCCCCAGCATTTT.

This rearrangement joins TRBV9 to TRBJ2-1, with TRBD2 identical over 7 bases. Per germline, CDR1 SGDLS and CDR2 YYNGEE. The length of the CDR3 is 15 residues. V dropped 7 bases and J dropped 6; count of bases not matched to a gene: 13. DNA of the CDR3: TGTGCCAGCGGTCCCCCGGGAGGAGGGCTCAATGAGCAGTTCTTC. Protein: CASGPPGGGLNEQFF.

This clonotype was counted many times. This chain joins TRBV15 and TRBJ1-1, with D possibly matching TRBD1 (5 bases). This CDR3 has 15 residues. Per germline, CDR1 LNHNV and CDR2 YYDKDF (reference sequence). Trimming cost V 1 base and J 4 bases, with 13 bases left between them. As DNA, the CDR3 is TGTGCCACCAGCAGAGGGGGAGGGACGGCCACTGAAGCTTTCTTT. Translating gives CATSRGGGTATEAFF.

Ten or more counts support this clonotype. CDR3 sequence (DNA): TGTGCCAGCAGCCCACGGGGAGGTTCCCCAGATACGCAGTATTTT. Protein product: CASSPRGGSPDTQYF. This chain uses TRBV9 with TRBJ2-3; maybe TRBD2 (6 bases). The CDR3 covers 15 residues. Germline V gene lookup returns CDR1 SGDLS and CDR2 YYNGEE. V lost 4 bases and J lost 4, with 16 bases in between.

At least ten counts were recorded for this clonotype. The rearrangement joins TRBV6-6 to TRBJ2-7, with TRBD1 identical over 8 bases. This CDR3 is 15 amino acids long. Germline V gene lookup returns CDR1 MNHNY and CDR2 SVGAGI (reference sequence). Trimming cost V 5 bases and J 3 bases; bases outside gene matches: 9. For the CDR3, the DNA is TGTGCCAGCAGTACTACTGACAGGGGTCACTACGAGCAGTACTTC. Protein sequence: CASSTTDRGHYEQYF.

Many counts were recorded for this clonotype. The junction shows a germline mismatch at one end, possibly a read error. J is TRBJ2-7 and V is TRBV6-6; tentatively, D is TRBD1 or TRBD2 (5 bases each). The CDR3 has 11 amino acids. Germline CDR1 MNHNY, CDR2 SVGAGI (reference sequence). The CDR3 sequence: CASGYGAEQYF. CDR3 nucleotides: TGTGCCAGCGGTTACGGGGCCGAGCAGTACTTC.

This clonotype came up many times. V gene TRBV20-1 combines with J gene TRBJ1-2, with no clear D. With 5 bases removed from V and 5 bases from J, the gap between germline ends came to 6 bases. In germline, CDR1 is DFQATT, CDR2 SNEGSKA (reference sequence). CDR3 length equals 10 residues. The CDR3 here is CSAGKYGYTF. As DNA, the CDR3 is TGCAGTGCTGGCAAGTATGGCTACACCTTC.

This clonotype was counted at least ten times. The V and J genes are TRBV29-1 and TRBJ2-7; D perhaps matches TRBD2 (6 bases). Looked up from germline, CDR1 is SQVTM and CDR2 is ANQGSEA. The CDR3 has 13 amino acids. Between the trimmed V and J ends, which lost 7 bases and 2 bases, there was a span of 15 bases. The CDR3 region has the DNA TGCAGCGCCCACACCGGGGGTCCCTACGAGCAGTACTTC. As protein: CSAHTGGPYEQYF.

This clonotype was observed many times. The chain has TRBV18 and TRBJ2-1; possibly TRBD1 for D (5 bases). The CDR3 is 13 residues long. CDR1 and CDR2 from the germline V gene are KGHSH and LQKENI. Trimming cost V 2 bases and J 3 bases, with 5 bases left between them. This CDR3 is CASSPDSYNEQFF. The DNA for the CDR3 is TGTGCCAGCTCACCAGACAGCTACAATGAGCAGTTCTTC.

The table lists this clonotype with a few counts. The V gene is TRBV19, the J gene TRBJ2-3, with 11 bases that match TRBD2. CDR1 LNHDA and CDR2 SQIVND come from the germline V gene (reference sequence). Trimming cost V 4 bases and J 3 bases; bases outside gene matches: 9. The CDR3 covers 17 residues. DNA for the CDR3: TGTGCCAGTAGTAAGGGGGCCACTAGCGGGGGTACAGATACGCAGTATTTT. Its protein product is CASSKGATSGGTDTQYF.

V gene TRBV7-2 combines with J gene TRBJ2-5; 7 bases align to TRBD1. CDR3 length: 16 residues. Germline loops: CDR1 SGHTA, CDR2 FQGNSA. J gave up 5 bases and V 5 bases, and 14 bases lay outside the gene matches. The CDR3 sequence is CASSLGQPLFKETQYF. CDR3 DNA: TGTGCCAGCAGCCTGGGACAGCCATTATTTAAGGAGACCCAGTACTTC.

The J gene is TRBJ2-2, the V gene TRBV30; D call uncertain. From germline, CDR1 is GTSNPN and CDR2 SVGIG (reference sequence). The V end lost 4 bases, the J end lost 0 bases, and 3 bases lay between the germline ends. The CDR3 is made up of 12 amino acids. This CDR3 is CAWNPNTGELFF. For the CDR3, the DNA is TGTGCCTGGAACCCGAACACCGGGGAGCTGTTTTTT.

This clonotype has only a few counts. This chain joins TRBV6-2 or TRBV6-3 and TRBJ1-5, with D possibly matching TRBD1 (6 bases). Germline loops: CDR1 MNHEY, CDR2 SVGEGT. Trimming took 2 bases from V and 9 from J, leaving 20 bases between them. This CDR3 spans 16 amino acids. CDR3 coding DNA: TGTGCCAGCAGTTACGCTTCTGGAGGGGGGTTTCTGCCCCAGCATTTT. It specifies CASSYASGGGFLPQHF.

There are a few counts of this clonotype. The junction and the germline gene differ at one end; a read error may be behind it. This chain joins TRBV19 and TRBJ1-2; 7 nucleotides match TRBD1. CDR1 and CDR2 from the germline V gene are LNHDA and SQIVND (reference sequence). The length of the CDR3 is 14 residues. In nucleotides, the CDR3 is TGTGCCAGTAGTTCCGTGGGGACAGCCTATGGCGACACCTTC. This codes for CASSSVGTAYGDTF. Full variable domain (rest looked up from reference TRBV19 and TRBJ1-2): DGGITQSPKYLFRKEGQNVTLSCEQNLNHDAMYWYRQDPGQGLRLIYYSQIVNDFQKGDIAEGYSVSREKKESFPLTVTSAQKNPTAFYLCASSSVGTAYGDTFGSGTRLTVV.

The table lists this clonotype with many counts. The genes are TRBV7-2 and TRBJ1-6; 8 bases are shared with TRBD1. This CDR3 spans 17 amino acids. V lost 5 bases and J lost 8; bases outside the gene matches: 14. The germline V gene encodes CDR1 SGHTA and CDR2 FQGNSA. CDR3 sequence reads: CASSGLRGQGSDSPLHF. The CDR3 DNA is TGTGCCAGCAGCGGGTTGAGAGGACAGGGCAGCGATTCACCCCTCCACTTT.

This clonotype was picked up a small number of times. The chain has TRBV6-1 and TRBJ1-6; no firm D call. Trimming shortened V by 3 bases and J by 7 bases, and 10 bases separated the two germline ends. This CDR3 region has 14 residues. Germline V gene lookup returns CDR1 MNHNS and CDR2 SASEGT. The CDR3 reads CASSDFVWNSPLHF. DNA of the CDR3: TGTGCCAGCAGTGACTTTGTCTGGAATTCACCCCTCCACTTT.

At least ten counts were recorded for this clonotype. The V and J genes are TRBV12-3 or TRBV12-4 and TRBJ1-5; D gene unclear. The V and J ends lost 6 bases and 0 bases respectively, with 6 bases between them. The CDR3 sequence is 13 residues long. CDR3 sequence: CASRAISNQPQHF. The DNA for the CDR3 is TGTGCCAGCAGGGCAATTAGCAATCAGCCCCAGCATTTT.

The V gene is TRBV9, the J gene TRBJ2-3; tentatively, D is TRBD2 (5 bases). Trimming pared 0 bases from V and 5 bases from J, leaving 16 bases between. Germline V lookup: CDR1 SGDLS, CDR2 YYNGEE. CDR3 length: 16 amino acids. The CDR3 sequence is CASSVAPVRRRDTQYF. For the CDR3, the DNA is TGTGCCAGCAGCGTAGCTCCCGTTCGGAGGCGAGATACGCAGTATTTT.